One sample yielded the 4 T cell receptor beta chains listed below, sequenced in a study of spatial heterogeneity in lung cancer. TCRdb analysed the 5' RACE reads with MiXCR anew, one entry per CDR3 protein. Of around 70,000 distinct CDR3 sequences in the sample, 8% to 9.5% were seen once. Time point of the sample: blood at routine non-recurrence follow-up after resection. The starting material was PBMCs, obtained at follow-up. The receptors stem from a female donor with early-stage non-small cell lung cancer.

A few counts support this clonotype. V usage is TRBV7-9 and J usage is TRBJ2-2, with D hard to call. CDR1 and CDR2 (germline): SEHNR, FQNEAQ (reference sequence). This CDR3 has 12 amino acids. Trimming left V 6 bases short and J 5 bases short, with 7 bases between. CDR3 amino acids: CASSSWTGELFF. CDR3 coding DNA: TGTGCCAGCAGTAGCTGGACCGGGGAGCTGTTTTTT. The full variable domain, with the rest looked up from reference TRBV7-9 and TRBJ2-2, is DTGVSQNPRHKITKRGQNVTFRCDPISEHNRLYWYRQTLGQGPEFLTYFQNEAQLEKSRLLSDRFSAERPKGSFSTLEIQRTEQGDSAMYLCASSSWTGELFFGEGSRLTVL.

This clonotype was observed at least ten times. This chain links TRBV28 with TRBJ1-3; 8 nucleotides line up with TRBD1. The junction had 11 bases not matched to a gene; V was cut back by 7 bases and J by 0 bases. Germline V gives CDR1 MDHEN, CDR2 SYDVKM. The CDR3 totals 17 residues. CDR3 in DNA: TGTGCCAGCACCCCCAGGGACAGGACCTACTCTGGAAACACCATATATTTT. It is translated as CASTPRDRTYSGNTIYF.

The CDR3 is CASSIPLGGYSNQPQHF. Here the CDR3 DNA reads TGTGCCAGTAGTATTCCGTTAGGGGGCTATAGCAATCAGCCCCAGCATTTT. The rearrangement uses TRBV19 and TRBJ1-5; the match to TRBD1 covers 7 bases. The germline CDR1 and CDR2 sequences are LNHDA and SQIVND (reference sequence). This CDR3 is built from 17 residues. J gave up 0 bases and V 3 bases, and 8 bases lay outside the gene matches.

This sequence joins TRBV24-1 and TRBJ2-1; D unresolved. The CDR3 is 14 amino acids. Germline loops: CDR1 KGHDR, CDR2 SFDVKD. V was pared by 4 bases and J by 8 bases, with 14 bases between. CDR3 coding DNA: TGTGCCACCAGTGAACCGACCCTACCCGATGAGCAGTTCTTC. Translated: CATSEPTLPDEQFF.